This T cell receptor (beta chain) was retrieved from a study of graft-versus-host responses after intestinal transplantation. As for the study in general: Transplants were multivisceral, liver-intestinal, or isolated intestinal. Uniformly, recipients were administered anti-thymocyte globulin induction with subsequent tacrolimus and steroids for three to four years. Study observations and caveats: Investigators detected GvH clones in recipient marrow, with some emerging earlier in ileum or blood. Peak levels of circulating GvH clones tracked with early post-transplant HvG declines.

Profiled with immunoSEQ multiplex PCR; TCRdb holds only in-frame clones, not every one. Of 20,000 to 25,000 clones listed, 89% were seen once; the top ten hold under 6.5%. This CDR3 spans 14 amino acids. Germline trimming cut 3 bases from V and 3 bases from J; bases unmatched to any gene: 3. The V gene's germline CDR1 is SGHDT and CDR2 YYEEEE. Turning to this clone: Its specificity is unknown.

The sample here was PBMCs, taken roughly ten weeks after intestinal transplantation. The TCR was taken from a human patient who received an intestinal transplant, so some T cells may come from the graft donor. V is TRBV5-6 and J is TRBJ2-3, with TRBD1 matching over 8 bases. The CDR3 region is CASSSGQGTDTQYF. In DNA, the CDR3 is TGTGCCAGCAGCTCTGGACAGGGAACAGATACGCAGTATTTT.